This T cell receptor beta chain was sequenced during a study of radiotherapy plus CTLA-4 blockade in lung cancer. Findings of the study overall: The best prediction of response reportedly came from early blood T cell clone dynamics, with interferon-beta.

Points on this clone: Its antigen remains unknown.

Focal radiation plus CTLA-4 blockade with ipilimumab was given to patients with chemo-refractory metastatic non-small-cell lung cancer. Only in-frame clones appear in the TCRdb table, and some are missing; sequencing was by immunoSEQ multiplex PCR. The repertoire has some 73,000 clones, 78% of them found once; the top ten carry 22%. Germline CDR1 and CDR2: ENHRY and SYGVKD. This CDR3 region has 13 residues. Material: peripheral blood, obtained from a patient treated with radiotherapy plus ipilimumab. This rearrangement joins TRBV10-3 to TRBJ2-5; TRBD2 aligns across 7 bases. The J call may be incorrect, as the DNA end agrees better with TRBJ2-7. The sequence derives from a human donor with non-small cell lung cancer whose response to radiotherapy plus ipilimumab could not be evaluated. Some clones in this sample may be carry-over from other donors' samples. The CDR3 is CATLAGEAYEQYF. The CDR3 DNA sequence: TGTGCCACCTTGGCGGGGGAGGCCTACGAGCAGTACTTC.